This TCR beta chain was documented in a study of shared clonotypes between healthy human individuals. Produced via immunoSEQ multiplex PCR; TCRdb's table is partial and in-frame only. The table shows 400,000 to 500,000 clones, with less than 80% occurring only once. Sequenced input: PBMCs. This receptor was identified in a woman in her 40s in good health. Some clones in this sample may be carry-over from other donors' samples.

The CDR3 sequence is CAIQGALRTGANVLTF. The CDR3, as DNA: TGTGCCATACAGGGGGCGCTGAGGACTGGGGCCAACGTCCTGACTTTC. This chain connects TRBV28 to TRBJ2-6, with 9 bases fitting TRBD1. The germline gives CDR1 MDHEN, CDR2 SYDVKM. The CDR3 runs to 16 residues. V trimming: 10 bases; J trimming: 2 bases; junction bases outside the gene matches: 9.